This paragraph covers one T cell receptor (beta chain) sequence. Antigen: not known. These data are taken from a study of vaccination and CD4 T cells after COVID-19. At the level of the study: Researchers treated cells with overlapping spike peptides taken from SARS-CoV-2, HCoV-NL63, HCoV-OC43 and HCoV-229E. Study results and limitations: Convalescent patients gained a median around 87% of their reactive clones only post-vaccination. No early post-infection timepoints were studied, and convalescent patients studied were relatively few.

Treatment here: roughly nine-day PBMC culture with coronavirus spike peptide pools or control peptides (ViraFEST assay). Days 3 and 7 saw half the medium swapped for fresh IL-2 medium. Germline lookup yields CDR1 SNHLY and CDR2 FYNNEI. The length of the CDR3 is 13 residues. V was clipped by 6 bases and J by 5 bases, with 10 bases between them. With the Oncomine TCR Beta short-read assay, DNA from cultured CD4+ T cells was sequenced. Via MiXCR, TCRdb re-called the PCR reads, giving one row per CDR3 protein. The sample shows approximately 20,000 distinct CDR3 sequences, roughly 24% of them seen only once.

This sequence joins TRBV2 and TRBJ2-2, with a tentative D call TRBD2 (5 bases). The TCR was taken from a human donor with COVID-19. Sequences were obtained from cultured CD4+ T cells from blood. The CDR3, as DNA: TGTGCCAGCAGGGCGACTAAAACCGGGGAGCTGTTTTTT. Encoded protein: CASRATKTGELFF.